This record looks at one T cell receptor beta chain sequence and its context. Original processing methods: Reference gene primers were amplified, and this amplification served to estimate nucleated cell counts. Profiling relied on immunoSEQ multiplex PCR, and the TCRdb table lists in-frame clones only, not all of them. From that table come the V and J calls and clone size; the DNA was used to work out D and trimming. The sample lists about 310,000 clones, around 86% occurring once. The data were obtained in a study of blood T cell repertoires in COVID-19. Study summary: Samples came from the United States, Italy and Spain, spanning acute and convalescent COVID-19. The cDNA or gDNA used as material had been derived from T cells, B-cell-depleted T cells, or PBMCs.

V lost 5 bases to trimming and J lost 4 bases; unmatched junction nucleotides: 8. Germline CDR1 and CDR2: SGHAT and FQNNGV. CDR3 length: 15 residues. Material for sequencing was peripheral blood. The TCR originated in a man in his fifties or sixties with active or convalescent COVID-19. This rearrangement joins TRBV11-2 to TRBJ2-1; 7 bases map to TRBD1. CDR3 region: CASSPKGAEYNEQFF. The CDR3 DNA sequence: TGTGCCAGCAGCCCAAAGGGGGCAGAGTACAATGAGCAGTTCTTC.